The present entry profiles one T cell receptor beta chain with its context. This sample was taken from a study of technical replicates of blood from four donors. Sequencing was performed with immunoSEQ multiplex PCR; in TCRdb, only in-frame clones are kept and a portion is missing. Of 98,000 or so clones listed, about 95% are singletons. Per germline, CDR1 SGHRS and CDR2 YFSETQ. V shed 3 bases, J shed 5 bases, and the junction held 12 bases outside the gene matches. The CDR3 contains 18 residues. What was sequenced was T cells isolated from PBMCs. This sequence was found in a human donor in good health. The rearrangement joins TRBV5-1 to TRBJ2-7, with 15 bases identical to TRBD2. The CDR3 loop is CASSSGTSGGLETHEQYF. DNA of the CDR3: TGCGCCAGCAGCTCCGGGACTAGCGGGGGGCTAGAGACCCACGAGCAGTACTTC.